Below, 5 T cell receptor beta chains from the same sample are listed, as sequenced in a study of radiation and T cells in renal cell carcinoma. The assay was immunoSEQ multiplex PCR, and TCRdb's table has in-frame clones only and misses some. Counted here are 150,000 or so clones, less than 90% occurring once; the ten biggest clones make up under 25%. The time point here: baseline pretreatment blood. Regarding treatment: 15 Gy SBRT to primary tumor, nephrectomy 4 weeks later. The material sequenced was blood, taken from a patient whose treatment included radiotherapy and nephrectomy. The receptors stem from a woman in her 50s with renal cell carcinoma.

The chain employs TRBV25-1 and TRBJ2-7; D gene uncertain. CDR3 length: 13 residues. V lost 8 bases and J lost 2, with 13 bases in between. From germline, CDR1 is MGHDK and CDR2 SYGVNS. CDR3 coding DNA: TGTGCCAGCGCCGATAGACGGACCTACGAGCAGTACTTC. Its protein is CASADRRTYEQYF.

This chain uses TRBV7-8 with TRBJ2-1; TRBD2 agrees at 9 bases. Germline V CDR1 and CDR2: SGHVS, FQNEAQ. V dropped 1 base and J dropped 4; count of bases not matched to a gene: 5. This CDR3 contains 16 residues. The CDR3 region is CASSLVTSGGYNEQFF. DNA of the CDR3: TGTGCCAGCAGCTTAGTGACTAGCGGAGGGTACAATGAGCAGTTCTTC.

This chain joins TRBV4-3 and TRBJ1-5, with TRBD1 matching over 7 bases. The trim removed 0 bases at V and 7 bases at J, leaving 6 bases unmatched. The CDR3 extends over 15 amino acids. Germline assignment: CDR1 LGHNA and CDR2 YSLEER. CDR3 in amino acids: CASSQEVTGEQPQHF. The DNA of the CDR3 is TGCGCCAGCAGCCAAGAGGTAACAGGGGAACAGCCCCAGCATTTT.

This clone has a handful of counts. The CDR3 loop is CASSYAETGAIRQYF. Written as DNA, the CDR3 is TGTGCCAGCAGCTACGCCGAGACAGGGGCCATAAGGCAGTACTTC. The rearrangement links TRBV7-9 to TRBJ2-7; 8 bases line up with TRBD1. This CDR3 has 15 residues. The V gene end was trimmed by 4 bases and the J gene end by 9 bases; junction bases not matched to a gene: 14. From germline, CDR1 is SEHNR and CDR2 FQNEAQ (reference sequence).

This sequence joins TRBV29-1 and TRBJ1-1; 7 positions agree with TRBD1. Germline CDR1 and CDR2: SQVTM and ANQGSEA. The CDR3 is 13 residues long. Losses at the gene ends were 5 bases for V and 0 bases for J; bases not matched to a gene: 3. The CDR3 protein is CSVKGQLNTEAFF. The CDR3 coding sequence is TGCAGCGTTAAGGGACAGCTGAACACTGAAGCTTTCTTT.